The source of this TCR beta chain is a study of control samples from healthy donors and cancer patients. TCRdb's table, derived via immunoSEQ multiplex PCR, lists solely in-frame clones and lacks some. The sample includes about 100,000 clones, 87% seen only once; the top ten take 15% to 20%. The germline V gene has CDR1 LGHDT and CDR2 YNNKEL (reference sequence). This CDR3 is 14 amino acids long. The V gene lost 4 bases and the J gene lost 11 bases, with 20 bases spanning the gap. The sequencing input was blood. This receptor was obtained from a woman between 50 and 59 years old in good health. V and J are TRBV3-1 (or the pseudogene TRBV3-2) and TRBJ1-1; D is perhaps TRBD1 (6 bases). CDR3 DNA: TGTGCCAGCAGCCTCCCCGGACAGAGCGGAGAGGCTTTCTTT. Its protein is CASSLPGQSGEAFF.